This T cell receptor (beta chain) is drawn from a study of cytomegalovirus exposure and HLA in healthy donors. Note on this clone: Its antigen is not known.

Vbeta (60) and Jbeta (13) primers were used in the PCR. The repertoire was sequenced with immunoSEQ multiplex PCR; TCRdb's copy has only in-frame clones and lacks some. The top ten hold about 2.3% of the sample, which has approximately 170,000 clones, 75% to 90% seen once. Looked up from germline, CDR1 is SGDLS and CDR2 is YYNGEE. The CDR3 extends over 14 amino acids. V was trimmed by 3 bases and J by 4 bases, leaving 13 bases between them. General study results and limits: For most TCR beta V segments, an earlier analysis put the productive rate at about 87% or about 30% of the time. In a later analysis, DRB1 alleles had the most associated TCRs; HLA-C alleles the fewest. There were 150 or so TCR beta chains listed as cytomegalovirus-associated. Researchers reported that a few CMV-associated chains were confirmed in vitro as CMV antigen-specific.

This receptor was taken from a male donor in good health and CMV-seronegative. The rearrangement joins TRBV9 to TRBJ1-2; no clear D gene. Input material: PBMCs. The DNA of the CDR3 is TGTGCCAGCAGCGAAGTGAGCGGGGTCTATGGCTACACCTTC. This codes for CASSEVSGVYGYTF.